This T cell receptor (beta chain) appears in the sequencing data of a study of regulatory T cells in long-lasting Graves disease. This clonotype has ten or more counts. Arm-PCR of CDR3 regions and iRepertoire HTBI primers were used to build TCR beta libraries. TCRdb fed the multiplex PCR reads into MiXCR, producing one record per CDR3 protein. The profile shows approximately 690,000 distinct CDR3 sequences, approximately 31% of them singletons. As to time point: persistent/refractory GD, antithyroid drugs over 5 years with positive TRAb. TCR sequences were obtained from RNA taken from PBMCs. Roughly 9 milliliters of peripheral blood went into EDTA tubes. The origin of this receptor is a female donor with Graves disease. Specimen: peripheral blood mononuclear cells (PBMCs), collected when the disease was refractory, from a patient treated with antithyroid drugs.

Written as DNA, the CDR3 is TGTGCCAGCAGTTTTGGGGGGGTAAATTCACCCCTCCACTTT. It encodes CASSFGGVNSPLHF. The genes are TRBV12-3 or TRBV12-4 and TRBJ1-6, with a possible D match to TRBD1 (5 bases). The germline V and J ends were trimmed by 3 bases and 7 bases, with 10 bases remaining between them. The CDR3 spans 14 residues.